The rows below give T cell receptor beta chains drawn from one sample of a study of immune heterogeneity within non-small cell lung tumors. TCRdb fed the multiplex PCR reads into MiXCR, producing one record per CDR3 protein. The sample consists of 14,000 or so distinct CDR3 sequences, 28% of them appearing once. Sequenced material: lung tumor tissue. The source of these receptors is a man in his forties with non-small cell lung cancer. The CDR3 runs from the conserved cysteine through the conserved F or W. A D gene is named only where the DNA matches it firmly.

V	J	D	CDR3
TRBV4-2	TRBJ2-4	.	CASSQEGGSTKNIQYF
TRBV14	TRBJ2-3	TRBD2	CASSKLTSGYADTQYF
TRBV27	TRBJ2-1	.	CASRSYNEQFF
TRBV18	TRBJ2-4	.	CASSPGRSAKNIQYF
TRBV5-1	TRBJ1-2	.	CASSLAGGRYGYTF
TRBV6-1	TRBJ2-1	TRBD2	CASSEALAGAFSSSYNEQFF
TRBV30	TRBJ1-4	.	CAWSVRVGEKLFF
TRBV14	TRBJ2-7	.	CASSQEIRTYEQYF
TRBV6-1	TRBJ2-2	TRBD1	CASKRDRDTGELFF
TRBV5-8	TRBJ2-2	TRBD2	CASSLVPSGRASNTGELFF
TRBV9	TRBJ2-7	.	CASSVEGQAIYEQYF
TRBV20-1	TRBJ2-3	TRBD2	CSSSPLGTSGRADTQYF
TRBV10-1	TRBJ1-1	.	CASSTTQGNTEAFF
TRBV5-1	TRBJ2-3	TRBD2	CASSRLAGGGSTDTQYF
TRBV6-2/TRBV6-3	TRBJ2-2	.	CASSLTQAKSNTGELFF
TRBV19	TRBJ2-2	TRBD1	CASQDRGRMVGELFF
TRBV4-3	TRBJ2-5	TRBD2	CASSQVLAGGRETQYF
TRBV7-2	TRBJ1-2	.	CASSLGVGGHGYTF
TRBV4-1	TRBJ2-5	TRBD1	CASSLGTDGETQYF
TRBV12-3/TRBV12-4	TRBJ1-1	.	CASSLQGPEAFF
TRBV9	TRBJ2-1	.	CASSRQHNEQFF
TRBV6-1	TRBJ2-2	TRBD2	CASTPIGLAGVTGELFF
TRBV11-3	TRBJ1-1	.	CASSLGEVEAFF
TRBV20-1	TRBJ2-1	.	CSARDWWGGNEKFF
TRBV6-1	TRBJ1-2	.	CASHPQGSYGYTF
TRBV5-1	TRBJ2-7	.	CASSLVAVGPEQYF
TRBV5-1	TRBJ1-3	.	CASSLGRGTGNTIYF
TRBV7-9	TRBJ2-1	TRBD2	CASSLRTSGEQFF
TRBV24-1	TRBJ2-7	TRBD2	CATSAPLAGVGYYEQYF
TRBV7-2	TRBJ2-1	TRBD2	CASSPDASGRANEQFF
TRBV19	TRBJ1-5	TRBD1	CASSITGGGNQPQHF
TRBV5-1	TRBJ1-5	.	CASSLGPVGGSQPQHF
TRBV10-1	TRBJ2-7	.	CASSVYRGGEQYF
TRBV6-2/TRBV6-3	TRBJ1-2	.	CASSYGPGRGYTF
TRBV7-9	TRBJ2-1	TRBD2	CARSPGLAVNEQFF
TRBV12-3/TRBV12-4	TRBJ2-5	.	CASTRRALETQYF
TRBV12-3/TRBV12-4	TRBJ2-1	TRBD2	CASSVGTSGSYEQFF
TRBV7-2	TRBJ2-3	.	CASSRRIVGGTPDTQYF
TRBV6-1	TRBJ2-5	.	CASTTHRGLGETQYF
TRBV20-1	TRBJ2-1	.	CSARSWYNEQFF
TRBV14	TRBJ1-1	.	CASSPQLGNTEAFF
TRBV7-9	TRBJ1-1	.	CASSLAGLPGGNTEAFF
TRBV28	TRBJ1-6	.	CASLPGRPNSPLHF
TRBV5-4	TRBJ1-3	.	CASSLEQGRSGNTIYF
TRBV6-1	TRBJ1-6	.	CASRTLGIGGSPLHF
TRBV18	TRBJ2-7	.	CASSPDRAGGEQYF